The sequence of this TCR beta chain was determined in a study of blood T cell repertoires in COVID-19. Looking at the study overall: Samples taken during acute and convalescent COVID-19 were collected in the United States, Italy and Spain. T cells, B-cell-depleted T cells, or PBMCs supplied cDNA or gDNA.

The CDR3 has 11 residues. V was shortened by 6 bases and J by 6 bases, with 8 bases between the two germline ends. The germline CDR1 and CDR2 sequences are MNHEY and SVGAGI. Original analysis: Quantification of nucleated cells was approximated via reference gene primer amplification. The method was immunoSEQ multiplex PCR; TCRdb's version includes in-frame clones alone and lacks a portion of them. The V and J calls and the clone size are those of that table, but D and trimming were determined from the DNA. The sample has 65,000 to 95,000 clones, 75% to 90% seen once. This chain uses TRBV6-5 with TRBJ1-1, with D possibly being TRBD1 (6 bases). The specimen sequenced was peripheral blood. The TCR sequence derives from a middle-aged woman with active or convalescent COVID-19. As DNA, the CDR3 is TGTGCCAGCAGGGGGGCCGCTGAAGCTTTCTTT. It encodes CASRGAAEAFF.